These 32 T cell receptor beta chains were all obtained from the same sample, sequenced in a study of regulatory T cells in long-lasting Graves disease. Sequencing libraries for TCR beta were prepared with iRepertoire HTBI primers and Arm-PCR of CDR3 regions. TCRdb passed the multiplex PCR reads through MiXCR, listing each CDR3 protein once. The profile shows more than 450,000 distinct CDR3 sequences, 12% of them singletons. Documented time point: newly diagnosed GD, antithyroid drugs for less than 3 months. Making the TCR library involved RNA that had been extracted from PBMCs. These data also featured in a second study, about T cells in Graves' hyperthyroidism and ophthalmopathy.

The input for sequencing was peripheral blood mononuclear cells (PBMCs), taken at new diagnosis, from a patient treated with antithyroid drugs. These receptors all stem from a woman in her thirties with Graves disease.

In its sample, this clonotype was seen a few times. This chain connects TRBV7-9 to TRBJ2-1; 10 bases align to TRBD2. The germline V gene has CDR1 SEHNR and CDR2 FQNEAQ (reference sequence). V lost 5 bases to trimming and J lost 7 bases; unmatched junction nucleotides: 17. The CDR3 loop spans 18 amino acids. DNA for the CDR3: TGTGCCAGCAGCCGATACCAATCGTGGGCTAGCGGGAGTAATGAGCAGTTCTTC. Amino acids: CASSRYQSWASGSNEQFF.

This clonotype was seen many times. The rearrangement uses TRBV30 and TRBJ1-5; D call uncertain. The V gene lost 2 bases and the J gene lost 5 bases, with 13 bases spanning the gap. CDR1 and CDR2 from the germline V gene are GTSNPN and SVGIG (reference sequence). This CDR3 is built from 14 residues. DNA for the CDR3: TGTGCCTGGAGTTCCACGACACCCGATCAGCCCCAGCATTTT. Protein sequence: CAWSSTTPDQPQHF.

The genes are TRBV27 and TRBJ1-5, with D hard to call. Trimming took off 2 bases at V and 0 bases at J, with 11 bases between the two ends. This CDR3 is 16 amino acids long. Germline loops: CDR1 MNHEY, CDR2 SMNVEV (reference sequence). Written as DNA, the CDR3 is TGTGCCAGCAGTTTAGCCCACGATTATAGCAATCAGCCCCAGCATTTT. This sequence encodes CASSLAHDYSNQPQHF.

The chain employs TRBV28 and TRBJ2-5; 11 positions agree with TRBD1. CDR1 and CDR2 (germline): MDHEN, SYDVKM. CDR3 length equals 14 residues. J was trimmed by 3 bases and V by 7 bases; bases with no gene match: 4. CDR3: CASTSGQGEETQYF. CDR3 nucleotides: TGTGCCAGCACCTCGGGACAGGGGGAAGAGACCCAGTACTTC.

The table lists this clonotype with many counts. Germline is not matched at one junction end, which may reflect a read error. The gene calls are TRBV5-1 and TRBJ2-1, with D possibly matching TRBD1 (6 bases). The CDR3 is 13 amino acids. CDR1 SGHRS and CDR2 YFSETQ come from the germline V gene. In DNA, the CDR3 is TGTGCCAGCTCACCCGGACAGTACAATGAGCAGTTCTTC. Its protein is CASSPGQYNEQFF. Supplemented by reference TRBV5-1 and TRBJ2-1, the full variable domain reads KAGVTQTPRYLIKTRGQQVTLSCSPISGHRSVSWYQQTPGQGLQFLFEYFSETQRNKGNFPGRFSGRQFSNSRSEMNVSTLELGDSALYLCASSPGQYNEQFFGPGTRLTVL.

This clonotype was recorded many times. The chain employs TRBV7-9 and TRBJ2-5, with D tentatively TRBD2 (5 bases). CDR1 and CDR2 from the germline V gene are SEHNR and FQNEAQ (reference sequence). This CDR3 comprises 12 residues. V lost 7 bases to trimming and J lost 13 bases, with 19 bases between them. CDR3 DNA: TGTGCCAGCAACCCCGGCGATAGTGAGGGGTACTTC. The encoded protein is CASNPGDSEGYF. Combining the CDR3 with reference TRBV7-9 and TRBJ2-5 gives the whole variable domain DTGVSQNPRHKITKRGQNVTFRCDPISEHNRLYWYRQTLGQGPEFLTYFQNEAQLEKSRLLSDRFSAERPKGSFSTLEIQRTEQGDSAMYLCASNPGDSEGYFGPGTRLLVL.

V is TRBV18 and J is TRBJ1-5; D uncertain. This CDR3 spans 14 amino acids. The germline gives CDR1 KGHSH, CDR2 LQKENI. V shed 3 bases and J shed 3 bases, with 9 bases lying between them. The CDR3 reads CASSPSGSNQPQHF. CDR3 nucleotide sequence: TGTGCCAGCTCACCTTCAGGTTCCAATCAGCCCCAGCATTTT.

There are many counts of this clonotype. The V gene is TRBV27, the J gene TRBJ2-5; 9 nucleotides match TRBD1. The J call may be wrong; the DNA end is better matched by TRBJ2-3. This CDR3 is 16 amino acids long. Germline loops: CDR1 MNHEY, CDR2 SMNVEV (reference sequence). The CDR3 protein is CASSLSLGTGKDTQYF. DNA for the CDR3: TGTGCCAGCAGTTTATCGTTAGGGACAGGGAAGGATACGCAGTATTTT.

This clonotype was counted many times. This chain links TRBV12-5 with TRBJ1-1; D remains ambiguous. Trimming removed 2 bases from V and 1 base from J, with 11 bases in between. This CDR3 is 15 amino acids long. Germline loops: CDR1 LGHNT, CDR2 FRNRAP. CDR3 DNA: TGTGCTAGTGGTTTGTGGGTAGGCCCGAACACTGAAGCTTTCTTT. It specifies CASGLWVGPNTEAFF.

As to this clonotype: A much larger clone lies one base from this, so it may be a read error. The genes are TRBV12-3 or TRBV12-4 and TRBJ1-3; 10 positions agree with TRBD1. This CDR3 spans 18 amino acids. J lost 4 bases, V lost 5 bases, and 14 bases had no gene match. CDR3: CASSTDGTGVSYGNTIYF. CDR3 sequence (DNA): TGTGCCAGCAGTACCGACGGGACAGGGGTCTCGTACGGAAACACCATATATTTT.

This chain connects TRBV7-9 to TRBJ1-3; the D is unclear. Trimming cost V 10 bases and J 0 bases, with 7 bases left between them. The CDR3 runs to 12 residues. The V gene's germline CDR1 is SEHNR and CDR2 FQNEAQ (reference sequence). The CDR3 DNA reads TGTGCCATCCGATTCTCTGGAAACACCATATATTTT. Amino acid sequence: CAIRFSGNTIYF.

Ten or more counts support this clonotype. The CDR3 nucleotides read TGTGCCTGGGGTGGACAGCCGAACACTGAAGCTTTCTTT. This sequence encodes CAWGGQPNTEAFF. The genes are TRBV30 and TRBJ1-1, with D possibly matching TRBD1 (6 bases). V was clipped by 5 bases and J by 1 base, with 11 bases between them. The germline V gene has CDR1 GTSNPN and CDR2 SVGIG (reference sequence). This CDR3 has 13 amino acids.

This clonotype was recorded many times. V usage is TRBV30 and J usage is TRBJ2-3; 16 bases fit TRBD2. CDR3 length: 17 residues. Germline V gene data show CDR1 as GTSNPN and CDR2 as SVGIG (reference sequence). Trimming took 3 bases from V and 5 from J; bases not matched to a gene: 8. The CDR3 nucleotides read TGTGCCTGGAGCGAGGGACTAGCGGGAGGGGTACGAGATACGCAGTATTTT. Translated: CAWSEGLAGGVRDTQYF.

This chain uses TRBV5-6 with TRBJ2-7; D is unresolved. The germline V gene has CDR1 SGHDT and CDR2 YYEEEE. V gave up 1 base and J gave up 3 bases, with 17 bases separating them. CDR3 length: 16 residues. CDR3 DNA: TGTGCCAGCAGCTTGCTAGACACCACTCCCCTCTACGAGCAGTACTTC. This translates into CASSLLDTTPLYEQYF.

This clonotype was seen many times. The chain couples TRBV7-3 to TRBJ1-2; D uncertain. The germline V gene encodes CDR1 SGHTA and CDR2 FQGTGA. This CDR3 spans 13 amino acids. Trimming shortened V by 4 bases and J by 4 bases, and 10 bases separated the two germline ends. This CDR3 is CASSSNQIYGYTF. In DNA, the CDR3 is TGTGCCAGCAGCTCTAACCAGATCTATGGCTACACCTTC.

This chain uses TRBV2 with TRBJ1-5; TRBD1 might be the D (5 bases). V lost 7 bases, J lost 3 bases, and 16 bases lay in between. The CDR3 spans 15 residues. The germline gives CDR1 SNHLY, CDR2 FYNNEI. Here the CDR3 reads CASNQNRQTNQPQHF. DNA for the CDR3: TGTGCCAGCAACCAAAACCGACAGACCAATCAGCCCCAGCATTTT.

This clonotype occurred many times. The chain uses TRBV10-3 and TRBJ1-5; perhaps TRBD1 as D (6 bases). This CDR3 region has 14 residues. The germline V gene encodes CDR1 ENHRY and CDR2 SYGVKD. V was trimmed by 7 bases and J by 5 bases, leaving 15 bases between them. The CDR3 loop reads CAIKGDYTDQPQHF. The CDR3 DNA is TGTGCCATCAAGGGGGACTACACCGATCAGCCCCAGCATTTT.

This clonotype has a count of ten or more. J is TRBJ2-1 and V is TRBV5-6; the D gene is possibly TRBD2 (5 bases). CDR3 length: 17 residues. The V end lost 1 base, the J end lost 0 bases, and 14 bases lay between the germline ends. Germline CDR1 and CDR2: SGHDT and YYEEEE. Written as DNA, the CDR3 is TGTGCCAGCAGCTTGCCCCCGGGGAAGAGCTCCTACAATGAGCAGTTCTTC. Protein sequence: CASSLPPGKSSYNEQFF.

This clonotype occurred many times. The chain combines TRBV28 with TRBJ2-1; 7 nucleotides line up with TRBD2. V was pared by 4 bases and J by 1 base, with 7 bases of the junction left unmatched. The germline CDR1 and CDR2 sequences are MDHEN and SYDVKM. The CDR3 sequence is 16 residues long. CDR3 nucleotide sequence: TGTGCCAGCAGTTCTCCGCGGGGAGGGTCCTACAATGAGCAGTTCTTC. This encodes CASSSPRGGSYNEQFF. The full variable domain, with the rest looked up from reference TRBV28 and TRBJ2-1, is DVKVTQSSRYLVKRTGEKVFLECVQDMDHENMFWYRQDPGLGLRLIYFSYDVKMKEKGDIPEGYSVSREKKERFSLILESASTNQTSMYLCASSSPRGGSYNEQFFGPGTRLTVL.

In this sample, this clonotype turned up many times. The chain uses TRBV7-2 and TRBJ2-7; D unresolved. Germline CDR1 and CDR2: SGHTA and FQGNSA. The V and J ends lost 3 bases and 2 bases respectively, with 8 bases between them. The CDR3 consists of 13 residues. This CDR3 reads CASSFAYPYEQYF. In DNA, the CDR3 is TGTGCCAGCAGCTTTGCTTACCCCTACGAGCAGTACTTC.

The rearrangement uses TRBV4-1 and TRBJ2-1; D may be TRBD1 or TRBD2 (5 bases each). Germline lookup yields CDR1 MGHRA and CDR2 YSYEKL. The V end lost 8 bases, the J end lost 9 bases, and 14 bases lay between the germline ends. This CDR3 contains 12 residues. This chain's CDR3 is CASGTVVGEQFF. The CDR3 DNA reads as TGCGCCAGCGGGACGGTAGTCGGTGAGCAGTTCTTC.

This clonotype was seen ten or more times. CDR3 coding DNA: TGTGCCAGCAGTTTAACAGGGTGGGATGAAAAACTGTTTTTT. Protein product: CASSLTGWDEKLFF. V is TRBV27 and J is TRBJ1-4; D is possibly TRBD1 (6 bases). CDR1 is MNHEY, CDR2 SMNVEV, per germline (reference sequence). The ends were cut back, 2 bases at V and 6 bases at J, with 10 bases in the middle. CDR3 length equals 14 residues.

The chain couples TRBV28 to TRBJ1-2, with 11 bases identical to TRBD1. The CDR3 is made up of 17 amino acids. Germline CDR1 is MDHEN and CDR2 is SYDVKM. V trimming: 0 bases; J trimming: 2 bases; junction bases outside the gene matches: 5. The CDR3 coding sequence is TGTGCCAGCAGTTTATGGGACAGGGGGCGTATAAACTATGGCTACACCTTC. This sequence encodes CASSLWDRGRINYGYTF.

Worth noting for this clonotype: Given a much more abundant clone one base away, this may be a read error. This chain links TRBV30 with TRBJ1-2; possibly TRBD1 for D (5 bases). There are 17 residues in the CDR3. Per germline, CDR1 GTSNPN and CDR2 SVGIG (reference sequence). CDR3 coding DNA: TGTGCCTGGGGTGTTGGGCAGGGCCGGATCCCTAACTATGGCTACACCTTC. It specifies CAWGVGQGRIPNYGYTF.

A remark on this clonotype: A much larger clone is a single base away; this may be a read error. The rearrangement links TRBV28 to TRBJ2-3; D call uncertain. The germline CDR1 and CDR2 sequences are MDHEN and SYDVKM. The CDR3 covers 15 residues. The V end was cut by 6 bases, the J end by 4 bases, with 17 bases between. CDR3 sequence (DNA): TGTGCCAGCAGCCAGGACCGTCCCCTAGCAGATACGCAGTATTTT. Encoded protein: CASSQDRPLADTQYF. Variable domain in full (rest from reference TRBV28 and TRBJ2-3): DVKVTQSSRYLVKRTGEKVFLECVQDMDHENMFWYRQDPGLGLRLIYFSYDVKMKEKGDIPEGYSVSREKKERFSLILESASTNQTSMYLCASSQDRPLADTQYFGPGTRLTVL.

The rearrangement links TRBV20-1 to TRBJ2-1; tentative D call: TRBD1 (6 bases). The CDR3 covers 13 residues. Germline V lookup: CDR1 DFQATT, CDR2 SNEGSKA (reference sequence). V shed 0 bases and J shed 6 bases, with 9 bases lying between them. CDR3 DNA sequence: TGCAGTGCTAGAGATCCAGGGGTCAATGAGCAGTTCTTC. This gives the protein CSARDPGVNEQFF.

This clonotype has at least ten counts. The rearrangement uses TRBV10-3 and TRBJ2-3; the D gene is possibly TRBD2 (7 bases). The CDR3 length is 14 residues. The germline V gene encodes CDR1 ENHRY and CDR2 SYGVKD. V lost 8 bases and J lost 5, with 17 bases in between. CDR3 region: CAIGGAGEGDTQYF. The CDR3 coding sequence is TGTGCCATCGGGGGGGCGGGAGAAGGAGATACGCAGTATTTT.

The chain uses TRBV29-1 and TRBJ2-1; either TRBD1 or TRBD2 may supply D (7 bases each). Trimming stripped 0 bases from V and 4 bases from J, with 10 bases between. The germline V gene encodes CDR1 SQVTM and CDR2 ANQGSEA. The CDR3 totals 14 residues. This CDR3 reads CSVEDRGGYNEQFF. For the CDR3, the DNA is TGCAGCGTTGAAGACAGGGGGGGTTACAATGAGCAGTTCTTC.

This clonotype has at least ten counts. V is TRBV12-3 or TRBV12-4 and J is TRBJ2-3; D ambiguous. Between the trimmed V and J ends, which lost 6 bases and 0 bases, there was a span of 10 bases. This CDR3 has 14 residues. The CDR3 sequence is CASSSLTSTDTQYF. CDR3 nucleotides: TGTGCCAGCAGCTCCCTGACTAGCACAGATACGCAGTATTTT.

The J gene is TRBJ2-5, the V gene TRBV7-9, with 10 bases aligning to TRBD2. Germline-derived CDR1 and CDR2 are SEHNR and FQNEAQ (reference sequence). The trim removed 9 bases at V and 5 bases at J, leaving 18 bases unmatched. CDR3 length: 17 amino acids. Here the CDR3 DNA reads TGTGCCAGTAGTCCGGGGGCTAGCGGGAGCCGGACGGAGACCCAGTACTTC. This sequence encodes CASSPGASGSRTETQYF.

The chain links TRBV7-2 to TRBJ1-1, with a weak D call TRBD1 (5 bases). The germline CDR1 and CDR2 sequences are SGHTA and FQGNSA. Trimming removed 3 bases from V and 4 bases from J, with 12 bases in between. The CDR3 extends over 14 amino acids. The CDR3 DNA sequence: TGTGCCAGCAGCTTTCTGATGGGGGGCACTGAAGCTTTCTTT. Its translation is CASSFLMGGTEAFF.

This clonotype was counted at least ten times. J is TRBJ2-6 and V is TRBV12-3 or TRBV12-4; 9 bases fit TRBD1. V shed 8 bases and J 0 bases; nucleotides not matched to a gene: 8. CDR3 length equals 17 residues. CDR3 nucleotides: TGTGCCAGCCGCCCACAGGGGGCGGTCTCTGGGGCCAACGTCCTGACTTTC. Translation: CASRPQGAVSGANVLTF.